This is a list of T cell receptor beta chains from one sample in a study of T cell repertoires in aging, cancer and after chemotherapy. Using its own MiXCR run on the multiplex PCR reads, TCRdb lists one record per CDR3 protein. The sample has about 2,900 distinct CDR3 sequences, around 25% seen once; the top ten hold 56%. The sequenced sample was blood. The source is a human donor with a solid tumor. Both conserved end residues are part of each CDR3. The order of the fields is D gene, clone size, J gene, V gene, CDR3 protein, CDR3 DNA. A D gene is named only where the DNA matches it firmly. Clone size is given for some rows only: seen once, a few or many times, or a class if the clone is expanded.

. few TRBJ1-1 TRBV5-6 CASSLGTQERAFF TGTGCCAGCAGCCTGGGGACACAGGAAAGAGCTTTCTTT
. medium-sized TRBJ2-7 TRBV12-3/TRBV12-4 CASRPDRSRSYEQYF TGTGCCAGCAGACCCGACAGGTCCCGATCCTACGAGCAGTACTTC
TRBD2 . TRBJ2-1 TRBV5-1 CASSLESSGAHEQFF TGCGCCAGCAGCTTGGAGTCTAGCGGGGCCCATGAGCAGTTCTTC
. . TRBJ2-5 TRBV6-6 CASRSGWTQETQYF TGTGCCAGCAGATCCGGGTGGACCCAAGAGACCCAGTACTTC
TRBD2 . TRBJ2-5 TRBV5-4 CASSLEGRAGVKETQYF TGTGCCAGCAGCTTGGAGGGTAGAGCGGGAGTTAAAGAGACCCAGTACTTC
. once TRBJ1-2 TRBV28 CASSVEAANYGYTF TGTGCCAGCAGCGTGGAAGCAGCTAACTATGGCTACACCTTC
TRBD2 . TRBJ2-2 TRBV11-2 CASSFAGANTGELFF TGTGCCAGCAGCTTTGCGGGGGCGAACACCGGGGAGCTGTTTTTT
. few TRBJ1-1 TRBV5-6 CASSLGATEAFF TGTGCCAGCAGCTTGGGGGCCACTGAAGCTTTCTTT
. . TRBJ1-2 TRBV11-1 CASSFSNLDGYTF TGTGCCAGCAGCTTCTCCAATTTAGATGGCTACACCTTC
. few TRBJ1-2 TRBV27 CASSLSIGAGDRYGYTF TGTGCCAGCAGTTTATCGATAGGGGCAGGGGATCGCTATGGCTACACCTTC
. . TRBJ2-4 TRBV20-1 CSARDPGGRDIQYF TGCAGTGCTAGAGATCCCGGGGGGCGCGACATTCAGTACTTC
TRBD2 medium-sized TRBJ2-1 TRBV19 CASSLETRGGKDEQFF TGTGCCAGTAGTCTAGAGACGCGGGGGGGCAAGGATGAGCAGTTCTTC
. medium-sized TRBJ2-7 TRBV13 CASSLAGSYEQYF TGTGCCAGCAGCTTAGCGGGGTCCTACGAGCAGTACTTC
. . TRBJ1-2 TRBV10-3 CAISESGGNYGYTF TGTGCCATCAGTGAGTCGGGCGGAAACTATGGCTACACCTTC
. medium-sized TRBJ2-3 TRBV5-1 CASSLGQTTDTQYF TGCGCCAGCAGCTTAGGACAGACCACAGATACGCAGTATTTT
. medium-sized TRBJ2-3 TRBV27 CASSPYPSDNTDTQYF TGTGCCAGCAGTCCCTACCCGTCCGATAACACAGATACGCAGTATTTT